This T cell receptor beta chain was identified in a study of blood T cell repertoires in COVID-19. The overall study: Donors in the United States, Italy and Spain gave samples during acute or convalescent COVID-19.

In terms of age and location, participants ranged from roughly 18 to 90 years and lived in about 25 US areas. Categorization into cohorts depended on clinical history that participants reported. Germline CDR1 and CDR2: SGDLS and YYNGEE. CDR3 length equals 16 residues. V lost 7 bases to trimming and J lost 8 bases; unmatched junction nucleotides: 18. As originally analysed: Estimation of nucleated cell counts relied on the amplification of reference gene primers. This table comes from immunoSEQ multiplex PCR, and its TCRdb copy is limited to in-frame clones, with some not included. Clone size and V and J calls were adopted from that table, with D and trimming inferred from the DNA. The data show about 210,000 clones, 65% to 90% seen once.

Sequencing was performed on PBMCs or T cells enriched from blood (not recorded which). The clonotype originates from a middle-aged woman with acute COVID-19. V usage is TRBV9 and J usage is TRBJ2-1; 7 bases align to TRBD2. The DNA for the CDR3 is TGTGCCAGCGGGCGAACCGGGACTAACAATGACTATGAGCAGTTCTTC. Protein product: CASGRTGTNNDYEQFF.